The 22 T cell receptor beta chains reported below all come from one sample, sequenced in a study of response to subunit inactivated influenza vaccine. One entry per CDR3 protein, called by TCRdb with MiXCR from the RT-PCR reads. The data show 550,000 to 800,000 distinct CDR3 sequences, 11% to 15% seen once. This specimen was PBMCs from blood, taken around two weeks before vaccination. The receptors here all came from a man in his fifties or sixties who received an inactivated influenza vaccine.

This clonotype was seen a handful of times. This chain links TRBV15 with TRBJ1-1; the D is unclear. V gave up 4 bases and J gave up 5 bases, with 17 bases separating them. Germline V CDR1 and CDR2: LNHNV, YYDKDF (reference sequence). This CDR3 is 15 amino acids long. CDR3 DNA: TGTGCCACCAGCAAGACGACCGCTGGAGGGACTGAAGCTTTCTTT. Translation gives CATSKTTAGGTEAFF. Using reference TRBV15 and TRBJ1-1 for the parts outside the CDR3, the full variable domain is DAMVIQNPRYQVTQFGKPVTLSCSQTLNHNVMYWYQQKSSQAPKLLFHYYDKDFNNEADTPDNFQSRRPNTSFCFLDIRSPGLGDTAMYLCATSKTTAGGTEAFFGQGTRLTVV.

The gene calls are TRBV11-2 and TRBJ2-2; a possible D gene is TRBD1 (6 bases). The CDR3 extends over 15 amino acids. Germline V gene sequence: CDR1 SGHAT, CDR2 FQNNGV. Trimming cost V 3 bases and J 1 base, with 9 bases left between them. CDR3 DNA sequence: TGTGCCAGCAGCTTGGGACACAGGAACACCGGGGAGCTGTTTTTT. Residues: CASSLGHRNTGELFF. Full variable domain (outside the CDR3, taken from reference TRBV11-2 and TRBJ2-2): EAGVAQSPRYKIIEKRQSVAFWCNPISGHATLYWYQQILGQGPKLLIQFQNNGVVDDSQLPKDRFSAERLKGVDSTLKIQPAKLEDSAVYLCASSLGHRNTGELFFGEGSRLTVL.

Only a few counts were recorded for this clonotype. The V gene is TRBV20-1, the J gene TRBJ2-3; 11 positions match TRBD2. CDR3 length: 16 residues. The junction had 12 bases not matched to a gene; V was cut back by 5 bases and J by 5 bases. CDR1 and CDR2 (germline): DFQATT, SNEGSKA (reference sequence). CDR3 DNA sequence: TGCAGTGCTCTTAAAATAGCGGGAGGGCCAGGAGATACGCAGTATTTT. Translating it yields CSALKIAGGPGDTQYF.

This clonotype appeared many times. The chain employs TRBV9 and TRBJ1-2; D not resolved. V shed 4 bases and J shed 3 bases, with 16 bases lying between them. CDR1 and CDR2 from the germline V gene are SGDLS and YYNGEE. CDR3 length: 15 residues. Written as DNA, the CDR3 is TGTGCCAGCAGCCCACTTGGTGGGATCGACTATGGCTACACCTTC. This translates into CASSPLGGIDYGYTF.

V usage is TRBV2 and J usage is TRBJ2-3, with 7 bases lining up with TRBD2. This CDR3 is 15 amino acids long. In germline, CDR1 is SNHLY, CDR2 FYNNEI. The V and J ends lost 6 bases and 5 bases, in that order; junction bases with no gene match: 11. The CDR3 DNA reads as TGTGCCAGCAGGCCCTTCGGGGGGAGCGGAGATACGCAGTATTTT. Translated, it gives CASRPFGGSGDTQYF.

The chain joins TRBV7-9 to TRBJ1-1; D remains unclear. Germline assignment: CDR1 SEHNR and CDR2 FQNEAQ (reference sequence). There are 13 residues in the CDR3. V was trimmed by 5 bases and J by 6 bases, leaving 13 bases between them. This CDR3 is CASSAGGAAEAFF. For the CDR3, the DNA is TGTGCCAGCAGCGCCGGCGGCGCAGCTGAAGCTTTCTTT. Full variable domain (remainder filled in from reference TRBV7-9 and TRBJ1-1): DTGVSQNPRHKITKRGQNVTFRCDPISEHNRLYWYRQTLGQGPEFLTYFQNEAQLEKSRLLSDRFSAERPKGSFSTLEIQRTEQGDSAMYLCASSAGGAAEAFFGQGTRLTVV.

This clonotype was seen a handful of times. V usage is TRBV5-1 and J usage is TRBJ2-7, with 7 bases lining up with TRBD1. J gave up 2 bases and V 2 bases, and 7 bases lay outside the gene matches. The length of the CDR3 is 15 residues. The germline gives CDR1 SGHRS, CDR2 YFSETQ. The CDR3 DNA reads as TGCGCCAGCAGCTTAGCGACAGGGAAACCCTACGAGCAGTACTTC. Translating gives CASSLATGKPYEQYF.

The V gene is TRBV6-2 or TRBV6-3, the J gene TRBJ2-3, with D possibly matching TRBD1 (6 bases). Trimming shortened V by 5 bases and J by 6 bases, and 15 bases separated the two germline ends. CDR3 length: 14 residues. CDR1 and CDR2 from the germline V gene are MNHEY and SVGEGT. The CDR3 loop is CASSLQGPPDTQYF. CDR3 nucleotides: TGTGCCAGCAGTCTTCAGGGGCCGCCGGATACGCAGTATTTT.

The chain uses TRBV6-5 and TRBJ2-1; D possibly corresponds to TRBD2 (7 bases). CDR3 length: 19 amino acids. Germline V lookup: CDR1 MNHEY, CDR2 SVGAGI. The germline V and J ends were trimmed by 0 bases and 3 bases, with 21 bases remaining between them. The CDR3 loop is CASSYSRGGAFPFYNEQFF. In nucleotides, the CDR3 is TGTGCCAGCAGTTACTCGAGAGGGGGGGCATTTCCCTTCTACAATGAGCAGTTCTTC.

This clonotype was seen repeatedly, ten times or more. This chain uses TRBV27 with TRBJ2-3; 8 bases are shared with TRBD1. The CDR3 is 15 residues long. The junction had 5 bases not matched to a gene; V was cut back by 0 bases and J by 6 bases. Germline V lookup: CDR1 MNHEY, CDR2 SMNVEV (reference sequence). CDR3 protein: CASSLSPGGRDTQYF. The CDR3 DNA sequence: TGTGCCAGCAGTTTATCACCAGGGGGCCGTGATACGCAGTATTTT.

CDR3 amino acids: CATSDWTSGKGGDTQYF. CDR3 nucleotide sequence: TGTGCCACCAGTGATTGGACTAGCGGGAAAGGTGGAGATACGCAGTATTTT. V is TRBV24-1 and J is TRBJ2-3, with 12 bases identical to TRBD2. The CDR3 is 17 residues long. Germline CDR1 and CDR2: KGHDR and SFDVKD. V shed 2 bases, J shed 5 bases, and the junction held 7 bases outside the gene matches.

In this sample, this clonotype turned up many times. J is TRBJ2-3 and V is TRBV5-1; 7 bases align to TRBD1. V lost 4 bases, J lost 0 bases, and 5 bases stayed unmatched. This CDR3 comprises 15 residues. The germline V gene has CDR1 SGHRS and CDR2 YFSETQ. This CDR3 is CASSRRTGSTDTQYF. As DNA, the CDR3 is TGCGCCAGCAGCAGGAGGACAGGTAGCACAGATACGCAGTATTTT.

This clonotype has at least ten counts. The rearrangement uses TRBV5-4 and TRBJ2-2; D is unclear. V was pared by 1 base and J by 5 bases, with 6 bases between. The CDR3 has 13 residues. The germline V gene encodes CDR1 SGHNT and CDR2 YYREEE (reference sequence). The CDR3 bases are TGTGCCAGCAGCTTGATGAATACCGGGGAGCTGTTTTTT. This gives the protein CASSLMNTGELFF.

A few counts support this clonotype. This rearrangement joins TRBV6-5 to TRBJ2-2; D call uncertain. Looked up from germline, CDR1 is MNHEY and CDR2 is SVGAGI. V was pared by 0 bases and J by 1 base, with 6 bases between. The CDR3 runs to 15 residues. The CDR3 sequence is CASSYSPGNTGELFF. CDR3 in DNA: TGTGCCAGCAGTTACTCGCCAGGGAACACCGGGGAGCTGTTTTTT.

This clonotype was recorded a few times. V is TRBV6-1 and J is TRBJ1-2; a possible D gene is TRBD1 (5 bases). Germline CDR1 and CDR2: MNHNS and SASEGT. V dropped 7 bases and J dropped 4 bases, with 22 bases sitting between them. CDR3 length equals 16 residues. CDR3 in amino acids: CASNEDAGNSLYGYTF. The CDR3, as DNA: TGTGCCAGCAATGAGGATGCAGGGAACTCCCTCTATGGCTACACCTTC.

This rearrangement joins TRBV20-1 to TRBJ2-7; 7 bases agree with TRBD2. The germline V gene encodes CDR1 DFQATT and CDR2 SNEGSKA (reference sequence). CDR3 length equals 14 residues. J lost 3 bases, V lost 3 bases, and 8 bases had no gene match. This chain's CDR3 is CSASLGAGHYEQYF. In nucleotides, the CDR3 is TGCAGTGCTAGTCTGGGAGCGGGGCACTACGAGCAGTACTTC.

This clonotype was seen at least ten times. This rearrangement joins TRBV27 to TRBJ2-7; no firm D call. This CDR3 has 13 residues. V lost 5 bases to trimming and J lost 3 bases, with 11 bases between them. Germline CDR1 MNHEY, CDR2 SMNVEV (reference sequence). This CDR3 reads CASSPLGSYEQYF. The CDR3 bases are TGTGCCAGCAGTCCCCTGGGAAGCTACGAGCAGTACTTC.

This clonotype was observed a handful of times. V gene TRBV4-3 combines with J gene TRBJ2-2; the match to TRBD1 covers 7 bases. The V gene end was trimmed by 1 base and the J gene end by 6 bases; junction bases not matched to a gene: 8. The CDR3 is 16 residues long. The V gene's germline CDR1 is LGHNA and CDR2 YSLEER. As DNA, the CDR3 is TGCGCCAGCAGCCAAGCCGGACAGGTTAAGGCCGGGGAGCTGTTTTTT. Translating it yields CASSQAGQVKAGELFF.

This clonotype was observed a few times. The rearrangement joins TRBV20-1 to TRBJ2-3; no clear D. The V gene's germline CDR1 is DFQATT and CDR2 SNEGSKA (reference sequence). Trimming removed 1 base at V and 3 bases at J, with 14 bases between. The CDR3 is 15 amino acids. The CDR3 sequence: CSARVGASATDTQYF. CDR3 coding DNA: TGCAGTGCTAGAGTTGGCGCGTCTGCGACAGATACGCAGTATTTT.

V is TRBV6-6 and J is TRBJ1-1; possible D gene TRBD1, 6 bases. The CDR3 consists of 12 residues. Germline V gene lookup returns CDR1 MNHNY and CDR2 SVGAGI (reference sequence). V was shortened by 2 bases and J by 6 bases, with 7 bases between the two germline ends. The CDR3 sequence is CASSYRGPEAFF. The CDR3 region has the DNA TGTGCCAGCAGTTACCGGGGGCCTGAAGCTTTCTTT.

This chain joins TRBV28 and TRBJ2-1, with 14 bases fitting TRBD2. Losses at the gene ends were 7 bases for V and 8 bases for J; bases not matched to a gene: 4. Per the germline V gene, CDR1 is MDHEN and CDR2 is SYDVKM. This CDR3 has 14 amino acids. The CDR3 spells CASKRLAGGYEQFF. The CDR3 coding sequence is TGTGCCAGCAAAAGACTAGCGGGAGGGTATGAGCAGTTCTTC.

The sample holds a few counts of this clonotype. The chain employs TRBV10-3 and TRBJ2-7; D may match TRBD1 or TRBD2 (5 bases each). Germline CDR1 ENHRY, CDR2 SYGVKD. Trimming pared 6 bases from V and 5 bases from J, leaving 20 bases between. The CDR3 covers 15 residues. The CDR3 coding sequence is TGTGCCATCAGGCCCCAAAGGGGAGTCCTGGACGAGCAGTACTTC. Its translation: CAIRPQRGVLDEQYF.